This entry lists 23 T cell receptor beta chains sequenced from one sample in a study of Tregs in tolerant kidney transplant recipients. Recipients received nonmyeloablative bone marrow transplants from related graft donors, with transient mixed chimerism. Clones were sequenced by immunoSEQ multiplex PCR, and TCRdb holds only the in-frame ones, with some missing. With approximately 30,000 clones in the sample, the ten largest clones hold 1.8%. The sequencing here drew on CD4+ T cells from blood (PBMCs), taken 24 months after the transplant. The receptors here all came from a human patient who received a combined kidney and bone marrow transplant. The T cells may come from the graft donor.

As to this clone: The read falls 3 residues short of the CDR3 end, and the missing part is taken from the germline J gene. The genes are TRBV7-3 and TRBJ2-5; 7 bases are shared with TRBD1. This CDR3 has 12 residues. Per the germline V gene, CDR1 is SGHTA and CDR2 is FQGTGA. V was pared by 5 bases and J by 5 bases, with 2 bases of the junction left unmatched. The sequenced part of the CDR3 DNA is TGTGCCAGCAGCCAGGACAGGGAGACC. It codes for CASSQDRET. The entire CDR3 reads CASSQDRETQYF.

This clone is identified as medium-sized (0.01 to 0.1%) from frequency. The CDR3 end is not reached by the read, which stops 3 residues before it; the germline J gene fills it in. This chain connects TRBV7-2 to TRBJ2-3, with a tentative D call TRBD1 (6 bases). Germline loops: CDR1 SGHTA, CDR2 FQGNSA. Trimming left V 5 bases short and J 3 bases short, with 15 bases between. The CDR3 is made up of 15 amino acids. Partial CDR3 DNA: TGTGCCAGCAGCCCAAAGACAGGTGATACAGATACG. Its protein is CASSPKTGDTDT. The CDR3 in its entirety is CASSPKTGDTDTQYF.

A remark on this clone: The CDR3 extends 3 residues past the end of the read, so its final part is completed from the germline J gene. The rearrangement uses TRBV7-9 and TRBJ1-1, with D perhaps TRBD1 (6 bases). Germline V lookup: CDR1 SEHNR, CDR2 FQNEAQ (reference sequence). This CDR3 contains 13 residues. The CDR3 DNA, read in part, is TGTGCCAGCAGCTTGTATGGGGGCGGTTCA. Translated: CASSLYGGGS. The CDR3 in full is CASSLYGGGSAFF.

Remarks on this clone: Read coverage stops 3 residues before the CDR3 terminus; the germline J gene supplies the remainder. V gene TRBV9 combines with J gene TRBJ2-5, with 11 bases identical to TRBD2. Germline-derived CDR1 and CDR2 are SGDLS and YYNGEE. J lost 7 bases, V lost 3 bases, and 8 bases had no gene match. This CDR3 contains 15 residues. The CDR3 region is CASSAPGLAAGTQYF. CDR3 DNA, as far as it was read: TGTGCCAGCAGCGCACCGGGACTAGCGGCAGGGACC.

Turning to this clone: Read sequence stops 3 residues before the CDR3 end, and the germline J gene provides the missing end. The chain has TRBV30 and TRBJ2-1; the D is unclear. The CDR3 spans 14 residues. Germline CDR1 and CDR2: GTSNPN and SVGIG (reference sequence). The V end was cut by 6 bases, the J end by 1 base, with 13 bases between. Incomplete CDR3 DNA: TGTGCCTGCTCATGGCTCCGTTCCTACAATGAG. Translation: CACSWLRSYNE. The CDR3, in full, reads CACSWLRSYNEQFF.

Comment on this clone: The observed sequence ends 3 residues before the CDR3 terminus, with the missing tail filled in from the germline J gene. This rearrangement joins TRBV6-1 to TRBJ2-3; 7 bases map to TRBD2. The CDR3 extends over 15 amino acids. CDR1 MNHNS and CDR2 SASEGT come from the germline V gene. Unmatched junction bases numbered 4, after V lost 3 bases and J lost 1 base. CDR3 loop: CASSELRGGTDTQYF. The CDR3 DNA, read in part, is TGTGCCAGCAGTGAGCTCCGGGGGGGCACAGATACG.

Regarding this clone: The read terminates 3 residues before the CDR3 end, so the remaining end is supplied by the germline J gene. The J gene is TRBJ2-4, the V gene TRBV19, with 8 bases lining up with TRBD2. The CDR3 totals 11 residues. The ends lost 7 bases at V and 8 bases at J; junction bases unmatched: 1. The germline gives CDR1 LNHDA, CDR2 SQIVND (reference sequence). The CDR3 DNA, read in part, is TGTGCCAGTAAGCGGGAGCACATT. It yields the protein CASKREHI. The entire CDR3 sequence reads CASKREHIQYF.

A note on this clone: The read terminates 3 residues before the CDR3 end, so the remaining end is supplied by the germline J gene. V and J are TRBV5-1 and TRBJ2-2; 7 positions agree with TRBD2. This CDR3 is 16 amino acids long. Losses at the gene ends were 6 bases for V and 3 bases for J; bases not matched to a gene: 11. The germline V gene has CDR1 SGHRS and CDR2 YFSETQ. The sequenced CDR3 bases are TGCGCCAGCAAAGGCACGGCGGGAGAAGACACCGGGGAG. Protein product: CASKGTAGEDTGE. The whole CDR3 protein reads CASKGTAGEDTGELFF.

This clone registers medium-sized by frequency. The sequence runs out 3 residues before the end of the CDR3; the remainder is reconstructed from the germline J gene. This chain connects TRBV7-3 to TRBJ2-3; 7 bases align to TRBD1. V shed 2 bases and J 3 bases; nucleotides not matched to a gene: 5. From germline, CDR1 is SGHTA and CDR2 FQGTGA. The CDR3 runs to 15 residues. The CDR3 spells CASSLLNRGTDTQYF. The sequenced part of the CDR3 DNA is TGTGCCAGCAGCTTACTTAACAGGGGTACAGATACG.

About this clone: The junction shows a germline mismatch at one end, possibly a read error. The read stops 3 residues short of the end of the CDR3; the missing end is completed from the germline J gene. The V call is TRBV20-1, the J call TRBJ2-1; either TRBD1 or TRBD2 may supply D (5 bases each). The CDR3 has 12 residues. Germline CDR1 is DFQATT and CDR2 is SNEGSKA (reference sequence). The CDR3 protein is CSARGDSDEQFF. The sequenced part of the CDR3 DNA is TGCAGTGCGAGAGGGGATAGCGATGAG.

Concerning this clone: The CDR3 goes on 3 residues after the read ends, and that part is filled in from the germline J gene. The rearrangement uses TRBV19 and TRBJ2-6; D might be TRBD1 (6 bases). The germline V gene has CDR1 LNHDA and CDR2 SQIVND (reference sequence). CDR3 length equals 15 residues. V was shortened by 6 bases and J by 0 bases, with 9 bases between the two germline ends. The CDR3 loop is CASSQQGSGANVLTF. The covered CDR3 bases are TGTGCCAGTAGCCAACAGGGCTCTGGGGCCAACGTC.

The sequenced part of the CDR3 DNA is TGTGCCTGGAGTGTTGGAGCGGGAGTTTCAGATACG. The encoded protein is CAWSVGAGVSDT. The complete CDR3 sequence is CAWSVGAGVSDTQYF. This sequence joins TRBV30 and TRBJ2-3, with 8 bases identical to TRBD2. Read coverage stops 3 residues before the CDR3 terminus; the germline J gene supplies the remainder. CDR3 length equals 15 residues. V was clipped by 0 bases and J by 4 bases; unmatched bases: 6. Germline CDR1 reads GTSNPN; CDR2 reads SVGIG (reference sequence).

Of note for this clone: The read finishes 3 residues shy of the CDR3 end, and the germline J gene is used to complete it. The genes are TRBV30 and TRBJ2-7, with 11 bases aligning to TRBD1. The length of the CDR3 is 16 residues. The V segment lost 3 bases and the J segment 2 bases; nucleotides outside the gene matches: 9. Germline V gives CDR1 GTSNPN, CDR2 SVGIG (reference sequence). CDR3 DNA (partial): TGTGCCTGGAGCCTAATGCCGGGACAGGGGGCCTACGAG. It specifies CAWSLMPGQGAYE. The whole CDR3 protein is CAWSLMPGQGAYEQYF.

As for this clone: The read terminates 3 residues before the CDR3 end, so the remaining end is supplied by the germline J gene. This rearrangement joins TRBV2 to TRBJ1-6, with a tentative D call TRBD1 (6 bases). The CDR3 consists of 19 residues. The V end lost 5 bases, the J end lost 7 bases, and 27 bases lay between the germline ends. In germline, CDR1 is SNHLY, CDR2 FYNNEI. CDR3 residues: CASSLFGTRPGIGNSPLHF. The part of the CDR3 DNA that was read is TGTGCCAGCAGTCTTTTCGGGACACGACCGGGGATAGGAAATTCACCC.

Worth noting for this clone: The missing CDR3 end, 3 residues past where the read stops, is filled in from the germline J gene. The chain recombines TRBV5-6 with TRBJ2-2; perhaps TRBD2 as D (5 bases). From germline, CDR1 is SGHDT and CDR2 YYEEEE. The CDR3 covers 15 residues. V was pared by 4 bases and J by 3 bases, with 13 bases between. The CDR3 sequence: CASSPDWLHTGELFF. The CDR3 bases that were read are TGTGCCAGCAGCCCGGACTGGCTACACACCGGGGAG.

As to this clone: From the germline J gene comes the end of the CDR3, since the read stops 3 residues before it. The genes are TRBV5-5 and TRBJ1-4, with 7 bases identical to TRBD1. Unmatched junction bases numbered 6, after V lost 4 bases and J lost 3 bases. This CDR3 comprises 15 residues. Per the germline V gene, CDR1 is SGHKS and CDR2 is YYEKEE (reference sequence). Incomplete CDR3 DNA: TGTGCCAGCAGCCGAAGACAGGGCTCTAATGAAAAA. This translates into CASSRRQGSNEK. The CDR3 in full is CASSRRQGSNEKLFF.

CDR3 sequence: CSARAGTSGSTDTQYF. The DNA read from the CDR3 is TGCAGTGCTAGAGCCGGGACTAGCGGGAGTACAGATACG. The chain employs TRBV20-1 and TRBJ2-3; 14 bases line up with TRBD2. The CDR3 is cut off 3 residues early in the read; its end comes from the germline J gene. This CDR3 spans 16 amino acids. Germline V gene data show CDR1 as DFQATT and CDR2 as SNEGSKA (reference sequence). V gave up 1 base and J gave up 3 bases; unmatched junction bases: 3.

To note about this clone: Coverage ceases 3 residues before the CDR3 finishes, and the germline J gene fills in the end. The J gene is TRBJ2-1, the V gene TRBV20-1; TRBD1 aligns across 7 bases. Germline CDR1 and CDR2: DFQATT and SNEGSKA (reference sequence). The CDR3 loop spans 15 amino acids. J lost 6 bases, V lost 5 bases, and 13 bases had no gene match. The sequenced part of the CDR3 DNA is TGCAGTGCTTCCTCTGTGGGACAGCTAATCAATGAG. Translated, it gives CSASSVGQLINE. The complete CDR3 sequence is CSASSVGQLINEQFF.

The sequenced part of the CDR3 DNA is TGCGCCAGCAGCACCAGTACAGGGGAGGGAAACATT. It translates to CASSTSTGEGNI. The whole CDR3 reads CASSTSTGEGNIQYF. This chain uses TRBV5-1 with TRBJ2-4, with D possibly called TRBD1 or TRBD2 (7 bases each). The read terminates 3 residues ahead of where the CDR3 ends, so the germline J gene completes it. Germline V gives CDR1 SGHRS, CDR2 YFSETQ. The V end lost 4 bases, the J end lost 6 bases, and 17 bases lay between the germline ends. The CDR3 is 15 amino acids.

The sequenced part of the CDR3 DNA is TGCACCTTGGACAGGGGAGGCTCAGATACG. Translating gives CTLDRGGSDT. The full CDR3 protein is CTLDRGGSDTQYF. V and J are TRBV20-1 and TRBJ2-3; 9 nucleotides agree with TRBD1. The read ends 3 residues early relative to the CDR3; the germline J gene fills the gap. The CDR3 spans 13 residues. Germline values: CDR1 DFQATT, CDR2 SNEGSKA (reference sequence).

Concerning this clone itself: The CDR3 is cut off 3 residues early in the read; its end comes from the germline J gene. The chain recombines TRBV11-2 with TRBJ1-4; no firm D call. The CDR3 length is 15 residues. Per the germline V gene, CDR1 is SGHAT and CDR2 is FQNNGV. The V end lost 0 bases, the J end lost 8 bases, and 13 bases lay between the germline ends. Incomplete CDR3 DNA: TGTGCCAGCAGCTTAGACGGCGGGATGTGGGAAAAA. It encodes CASSLDGGMWEK. The complete CDR3 sequence is CASSLDGGMWEKLFF.

As for this clone: The sequence runs out 3 residues before the end of the CDR3; the remainder is reconstructed from the germline J gene. This chain joins TRBV2 and TRBJ2-7; D is uncertain. Looked up from germline, CDR1 is SNHLY and CDR2 is FYNNEI. V dropped 7 bases and J dropped 3 bases, with 10 bases sitting between them. The CDR3 sequence is 12 residues long. The CDR3 bases that were read are TGTGCCAGCATTCAAGGTGGCTACGAG. Residues: CASIQGGYE. The whole CDR3 region reads CASIQGGYEQYF.

Comments on this clone: The read ends 3 residues shy of where the CDR3 ends; the end is completed using the germline J gene. This rearrangement joins TRBV18 to TRBJ2-5; D is ambiguous. Trimming shortened V by 4 bases and J by 0 bases, and 15 bases separated the two germline ends. There are 16 residues in the CDR3. The germline CDR1 and CDR2 sequences are KGHSH and LQKENI. CDR3 bases read: TGTGCCAGCTCACAGTTGGCTTTAGGGTACCAAGAGACC. Its protein is CASSQLALGYQET. The entire CDR3 protein is CASSQLALGYQETQYF.